A single sample gave rise to the 28 T cell receptor beta chains below, sequenced in a study of control samples from healthy donors and cancer patients. The repertoire was sequenced with immunoSEQ multiplex PCR; TCRdb's copy has only in-frame clones and lacks some. The data hold around 130,000 clones, with roughly 95% observed a single time. The sequenced sample consisted of blood. Receptors originate from a young man in good health.

The chain joins TRBV29-1 to TRBJ2-4; D unresolved. The V gene's germline CDR1 is SQVTM and CDR2 ANQGSEA. This CDR3 spans 15 amino acids. V gave up 4 bases and J gave up 4 bases, with 17 bases separating them. The CDR3 sequence: CSVAPGSGGKNIQYF. In nucleotides, the CDR3 is TGCAGCGTTGCCCCCGGATCGGGCGGTAAAAACATTCAGTACTTC.

The chain employs TRBV4-3 and TRBJ1-1; weak D call: TRBD1 (5 bases). CDR1 and CDR2 (germline): LGHNA, YSLEER. Between the trimmed V and J ends, which lost 0 bases and 2 bases, there was a span of 13 bases. This CDR3 comprises 16 residues. The CDR3 region has the DNA TGCGCCAGCAGCCAAGAGGACCGAGGGGTTAACACTGAAGCTTTCTTT. It is translated as CASSQEDRGVNTEAFF.

The V call is TRBV2, the J call TRBJ2-7; 7 nucleotides agree with TRBD1. There are 14 residues in the CDR3. The V gene's germline CDR1 is SNHLY and CDR2 FYNNEI. The junction had 8 bases not matched to a gene; V was cut back by 6 bases and J by 3 bases. This CDR3 is CASRVQGSYYEQYF. The CDR3 nucleotides read TGTGCCAGCAGAGTACAGGGGAGCTACTACGAGCAGTACTTC.

V gene TRBV7-2 combines with J gene TRBJ1-3; no definite D call. The CDR3 has 14 amino acids. The V gene's germline CDR1 is SGHTA and CDR2 FQGNSA. Deletions cut 5 bases from V and 4 bases from J, with 12 bases between. The DNA for the CDR3 is TGTGCCAGCAGCACCCGCACGACAGGAAACACCATATATTTT. Amino acid sequence: CASSTRTTGNTIYF.

The chain joins TRBV19 to TRBJ2-2, with D tentatively TRBD2 (5 bases). The V end was cut by 10 bases, the J end by 3 bases, with 9 bases between. This CDR3 is built from 12 residues. Germline-derived CDR1 and CDR2 are LNHDA and SQIVND (reference sequence). The CDR3 DNA reads TGTGCCACCGGACTTTACACCGGGGAGCTGTTTTTT. Encoded protein: CATGLYTGELFF. The whole variable domain, remainder taken from reference TRBV19 and TRBJ2-2, is DGGITQSPKYLFRKEGQNVTLSCEQNLNHDAMYWYRQDPGQGLRLIYYSQIVNDFQKGDIAEGYSVSREKKESFPLTVTSAQKNPTAFYLCATGLYTGELFFGEGSRLTVL.

The genes are TRBV10-1 and TRBJ1-2; no reliable D call. The CDR3 length is 13 residues. From germline, CDR1 is WNHNN and CDR2 SYGVQD (reference sequence). Trimming shortened V by 4 bases and J by 0 bases, and 6 bases separated the two germline ends. The CDR3 nucleotides read TGCGCCAGCAGTGCGACAACTAACTATGGCTACACCTTC. Its protein product is CASSATTNYGYTF.

The chain has TRBV6-1 and TRBJ1-4, with D hard to call. The CDR3 covers 13 residues. V lost 1 base to trimming and J lost 8 bases, with 8 bases between them. Germline CDR1 MNHNS, CDR2 SASEGT. The CDR3 reads CASSEGTVEKLFF. The CDR3 bases are TGTGCCAGCAGTGAAGGAACGGTGGAAAAACTGTTTTTT.

The chain employs TRBV9 and TRBJ2-7; 7 bases line up with TRBD1. Trimming took 5 bases from V and 0 from J; bases not matched to a gene: 5. Germline V gene data show CDR1 as SGDLS and CDR2 as YYNGEE. The CDR3 totals 14 residues. The CDR3 DNA is TGTGCCAGCAGTCCAGGGACAGACTCCTACGAGCAGTACTTC. Its protein product is CASSPGTDSYEQYF.

This chain uses TRBV7-9 with TRBJ2-7; tentatively, D is TRBD1 (5 bases). Per the germline V gene, CDR1 is SEHNR and CDR2 is FQNEAQ (reference sequence). V was clipped by 4 bases and J by 2 bases, with 9 bases between them. This CDR3 spans 13 amino acids. The DNA of the CDR3 is TGTGCCAGCAGCTCAGGGCCGCCCTACGAGCAGTACTTC. It codes for CASSSGPPYEQYF.

CDR3 sequence reads: CASSPRTGDYGYTF. The DNA of the CDR3 is TGTGCCAGCTCACCGCGAACCGGGGACTATGGCTACACCTTC. The V gene is TRBV18, the J gene TRBJ1-2; D not resolved. The length of the CDR3 is 14 residues. CDR1 is KGHSH and CDR2 is LQKENI in the germline V gene. V was trimmed by 3 bases and J by 3 bases, leaving 11 bases between them.

The genes are TRBV12-5 and TRBJ2-3; TRBD2 is a possible D gene (7 bases). Trimming cost V 3 bases and J 0 bases, with 19 bases left between them. This CDR3 is 18 amino acids long. Per the germline V gene, CDR1 is LGHNT and CDR2 is FRNRAP. The CDR3 bases are TGTGCTAGTGGTTTAGGGGGGGGGATCCCTACTAGCACAGATACGCAGTATTTT. It specifies CASGLGGGIPTSTDTQYF.

In this sample, this clone turned up once. The chain joins TRBV6-1 to TRBJ2-7; 10 bases map to TRBD2. Germline CDR1 reads MNHNS; CDR2 reads SASEGT. The CDR3 has 18 amino acids. Trimming at V came to 0 bases and at J to 1 base, leaving 9 bases not matched to a gene. The CDR3 loop is CASSEALTGTSVSYEQYF. CDR3 sequence (DNA): TGTGCCAGCAGTGAAGCGCTAACCGGGACTAGCGTGTCCTACGAGCAGTACTTC.

V is TRBV19 and J is TRBJ1-1; D is unresolved. Germline V gene lookup returns CDR1 LNHDA and CDR2 SQIVND (reference sequence). The CDR3 is 13 amino acids. Trimming pared 10 bases from V and 3 bases from J, leaving 15 bases between. The DNA for the CDR3 is TGTGCCACCACGACATCTAGCTACACTGAAGCTTTCTTT. As protein: CATTTSSYTEAFF.

This sequence joins TRBV3-1 (or the pseudogene TRBV3-2) and TRBJ2-7, with a weak D call TRBD1 (5 bases). CDR1 and CDR2 (germline): LGHDT, YNNKEL (reference sequence). This CDR3 has 13 residues. Trimming took 2 bases from V and 2 from J, leaving 7 bases between them. CDR3 loop: CASSQQGTYEQYF. CDR3 DNA: TGTGCCAGCAGCCAACAGGGTACCTACGAGCAGTACTTC.

This clone was detected once. The rearrangement links TRBV4-2 to TRBJ2-5; 10 bases agree with TRBD1. Germline loops: CDR1 LGHNA, CDR2 YNFKEQ. This CDR3 comprises 15 residues. Trimming cost V 4 bases and J 4 bases; bases outside gene matches: 6. CDR3 protein: CASSLRDRGGETQYF. The CDR3 bases are TGTGCCAGCAGCCTCCGGGACAGGGGAGGAGAGACCCAGTACTTC.

The V call is TRBV6-5, the J call TRBJ1-2, with 7 bases matching TRBD1. CDR3 length: 14 residues. The V segment lost 5 bases and the J segment 2 bases; nucleotides outside the gene matches: 5. Per the germline V gene, CDR1 is MNHEY and CDR2 is SVGAGI. CDR3 in amino acids: CASSLLDRNYGYTF. The DNA for the CDR3 is TGTGCCAGCAGTCTACTGGACAGGAACTATGGCTACACCTTC.

The chain has TRBV5-4 and TRBJ2-7; D ambiguous. The length of the CDR3 is 16 residues. The V end lost 3 bases, the J end lost 0 bases, and 16 bases lay between the germline ends. Germline CDR1 SGHNT, CDR2 YYREEE (reference sequence). CDR3 sequence (DNA): TGTGCCAGCAGCTCTTACAGTGGTCCCTACTCCTACGAGCAGTACTTC. It codes for CASSSYSGPYSYEQYF. The full variable domain, its missing parts supplied by reference TRBV5-4 and TRBJ2-7, is ETGVTQSPTHLIKTRGQQVTLRCSSQSGHNTVSWYQQALGQGPQFIFQYYREEENGRGNFPPRFSGLQFPNYSSELNVNALELDDSALYLCASSSYSGPYSYEQYFGPGTRLTVT.

V is TRBV9 and J is TRBJ2-7, with 13 bases that match TRBD2. The CDR3 is 15 amino acids. V shed 4 bases, J shed 4 bases, and the junction held 5 bases outside the gene matches. The germline CDR1 and CDR2 sequences are SGDLS and YYNGEE. CDR3: CASSPTSGGGYEQYF. Here the CDR3 DNA reads TGTGCCAGCAGCCCCACTAGCGGGGGGGGGTACGAGCAGTACTTC.

This chain connects TRBV7-9 to TRBJ2-1, with a weak D call TRBD1 (6 bases). V was pared by 1 base and J by 2 bases, with 12 bases between. This CDR3 has 16 amino acids. The germline CDR1 and CDR2 sequences are SEHNR and FQNEAQ (reference sequence). CDR3 protein: CASSLGSAGAYNEQFF. In nucleotides, the CDR3 is TGTGCCAGCAGCTTAGGGAGCGCAGGGGCCTACAATGAGCAGTTCTTC.

V usage is TRBV5-1 and J usage is TRBJ1-5; tentative D call: TRBD1 (5 bases). V was clipped by 4 bases and J by 4 bases, with 15 bases between them. CDR1 and CDR2 (germline): SGHRS, YFSETQ. CDR3 size: 15 residues. The CDR3 coding sequence is TGCGCCAGCAGCCCTGGATGGGGGGGTAATCAGCCCCAGCATTTT. Protein: CASSPGWGGNQPQHF.

This sequence joins TRBV28 and TRBJ1-5; a weak D match, TRBD1 (6 bases). This CDR3 has 15 amino acids. Germline loops: CDR1 MDHEN, CDR2 SYDVKM. The V end was cut by 2 bases, the J end by 6 bases, with 14 bases between. The CDR3 coding sequence is TGTGCCAGCAGTTTAATCAAAGGGGGAGGTCAGCCCCAGCATTTT. Translated: CASSLIKGGGQPQHF.

The chain employs TRBV5-1 and TRBJ1-6; 10 positions agree with TRBD1. V lost 0 bases to trimming and J lost 9 bases; unmatched junction nucleotides: 3. The CDR3 is 15 residues long. Germline-derived CDR1 and CDR2 are SGHRS and YFSETQ. CDR3 in DNA: TGCGCCAGCAGCTTGGGACAGGGGGCTTTTTCACCCCTCCACTTT. Its translation: CASSLGQGAFSPLHF.

This chain uses TRBV9 with TRBJ2-1, with 7 bases matching TRBD1. V shed 3 bases and J 2 bases; nucleotides not matched to a gene: 5. The germline V gene has CDR1 SGDLS and CDR2 YYNGEE. This CDR3 is 15 amino acids long. Here the CDR3 DNA reads TGTGCCAGCAGCGCAACAGGGGCGGCCTACAATGAGCAGTTCTTC. It yields the protein CASSATGAAYNEQFF.

The chain couples TRBV6-2 or TRBV6-3 to TRBJ1-2; maybe TRBD1 (5 bases). The CDR3 is made up of 16 amino acids. Trimming pared 0 bases from V and 6 bases from J, leaving 17 bases between. Germline V gives CDR1 MNHEY, CDR2 SVGEGT. As DNA, the CDR3 is TGTGCCAGCAGTTACTCGGGATCTCGGGGGTTCGATGGCTACACCTTC. This gives the protein CASSYSGSRGFDGYTF.

The chain uses TRBV5-8 and TRBJ2-7; D remains ambiguous. CDR3 size: 15 residues. Germline CDR1 SGHTS, CDR2 YDEGEE. Trimming took 0 bases from V and 3 from J, leaving 13 bases between them. This CDR3 is CASSLGYGSNYEQYF. The CDR3 DNA follows: TGTGCCAGCAGCTTGGGATACGGTTCTAACTACGAGCAGTACTTC.

The genes are TRBV27 and TRBJ2-7, with TRBD2 as a possible D gene (5 bases). The germline V and J ends were trimmed by 3 bases and 2 bases, with 8 bases remaining between them. CDR1 is MNHEY and CDR2 is SMNVEV in the germline V gene (reference sequence). CDR3 length: 13 amino acids. The CDR3 spells CASSFRDPYEQYF. The DNA for the CDR3 is TGTGCCAGCAGTTTTCGGGATCCCTACGAGCAGTACTTC.

The chain uses TRBV4-3 and TRBJ2-7; D not certain. The germline V gene encodes CDR1 LGHNA and CDR2 YSLEER. V lost 0 bases and J lost 4, with 7 bases in between. This CDR3 has 13 residues. The CDR3 region is CASSQDHGYEQYF. As DNA, the CDR3 is TGCGCCAGCAGCCAAGATCACGGGTACGAGCAGTACTTC.

V is TRBV19 and J is TRBJ2-1; 7 positions match TRBD2. The J segment lost 4 bases and the V segment lost 3 bases, leaving 6 bases of the junction unmatched. CDR1 LNHDA and CDR2 SQIVND come from the germline V gene (reference sequence). This CDR3 spans 15 amino acids. CDR3 in DNA: TGTGCCAGTAGTATTGGAACGGGGGGATACAATGAGCAGTTCTTC. Its protein product is CASSIGTGGYNEQFF.